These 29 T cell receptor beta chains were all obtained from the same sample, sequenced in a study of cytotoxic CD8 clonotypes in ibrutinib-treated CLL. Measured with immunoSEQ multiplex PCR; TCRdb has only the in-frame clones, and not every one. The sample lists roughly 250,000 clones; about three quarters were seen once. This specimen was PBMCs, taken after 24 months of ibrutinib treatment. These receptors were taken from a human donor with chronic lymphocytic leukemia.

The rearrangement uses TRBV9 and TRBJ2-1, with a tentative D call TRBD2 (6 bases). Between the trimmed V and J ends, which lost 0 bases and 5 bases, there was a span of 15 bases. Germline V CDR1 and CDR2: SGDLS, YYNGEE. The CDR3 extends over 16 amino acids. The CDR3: CASSVGEDYVNNEQFF. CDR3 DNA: TGTGCCAGCAGCGTAGGTGAGGACTACGTAAACAATGAGCAGTTCTTC.

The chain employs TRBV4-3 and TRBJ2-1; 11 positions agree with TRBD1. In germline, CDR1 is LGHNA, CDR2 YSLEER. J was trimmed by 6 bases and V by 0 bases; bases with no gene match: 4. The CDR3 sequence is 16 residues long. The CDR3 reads CASSQDRGTGGNEQFF. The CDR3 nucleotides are TGCGCCAGCAGCCAAGATCGCGGGACAGGGGGCAATGAGCAGTTCTTC.

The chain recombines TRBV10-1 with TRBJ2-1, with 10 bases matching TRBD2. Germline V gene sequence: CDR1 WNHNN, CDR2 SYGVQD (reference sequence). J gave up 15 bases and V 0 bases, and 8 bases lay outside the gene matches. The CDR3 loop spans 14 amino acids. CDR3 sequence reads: CASSESGLAGVAFF. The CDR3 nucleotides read TGCGCCAGCAGTGAGTCTGGTCTAGCGGGAGTGGCGTTCTTC.

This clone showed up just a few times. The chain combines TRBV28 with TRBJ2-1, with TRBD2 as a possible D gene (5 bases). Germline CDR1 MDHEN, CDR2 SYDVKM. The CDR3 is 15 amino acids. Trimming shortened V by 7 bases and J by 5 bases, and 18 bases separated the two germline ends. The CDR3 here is CASTLSGTVHNEQFF. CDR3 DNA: TGTGCCAGCACCTTATCGGGAACTGTCCACAATGAGCAGTTCTTC.

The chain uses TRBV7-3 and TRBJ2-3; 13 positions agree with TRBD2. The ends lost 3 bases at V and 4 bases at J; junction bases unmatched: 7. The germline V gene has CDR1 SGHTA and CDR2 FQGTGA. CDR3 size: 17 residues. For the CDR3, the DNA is TGTGCCAGCAGCTTTACGGGTGGACTAGCGGGAGCAGATACGCAGTATTTT. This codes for CASSFTGGLAGADTQYF.

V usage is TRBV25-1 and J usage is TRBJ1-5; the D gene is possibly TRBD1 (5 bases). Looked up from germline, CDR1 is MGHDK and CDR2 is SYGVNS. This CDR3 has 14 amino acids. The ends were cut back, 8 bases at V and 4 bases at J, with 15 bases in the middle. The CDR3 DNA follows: TGTGCCAGCCAGGGATCTGGGAGGAATCAGCCCCAGCATTTT. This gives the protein CASQGSGRNQPQHF.

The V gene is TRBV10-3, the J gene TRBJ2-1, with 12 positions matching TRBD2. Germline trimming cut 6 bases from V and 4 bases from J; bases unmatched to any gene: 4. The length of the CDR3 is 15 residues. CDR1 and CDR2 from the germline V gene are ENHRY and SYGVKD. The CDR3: CAISRLAGEYNEQFF. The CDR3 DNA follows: TGTGCCATCAGCAGACTAGCGGGAGAATACAATGAGCAGTTCTTC.

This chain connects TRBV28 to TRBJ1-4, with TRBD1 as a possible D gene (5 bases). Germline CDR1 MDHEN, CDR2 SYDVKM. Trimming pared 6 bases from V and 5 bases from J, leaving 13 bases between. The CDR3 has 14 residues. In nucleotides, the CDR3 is TGTGCCAGCAGCACCGACAGTGGGAATGAAAAACTGTTTTTT. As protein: CASSTDSGNEKLFF.

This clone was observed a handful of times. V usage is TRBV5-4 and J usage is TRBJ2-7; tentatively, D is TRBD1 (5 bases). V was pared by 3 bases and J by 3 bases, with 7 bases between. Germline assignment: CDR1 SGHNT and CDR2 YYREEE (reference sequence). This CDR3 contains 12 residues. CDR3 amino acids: CASSWGDYEQYF. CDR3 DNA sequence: TGTGCCAGCAGCTGGGGCGACTACGAGCAGTACTTC.

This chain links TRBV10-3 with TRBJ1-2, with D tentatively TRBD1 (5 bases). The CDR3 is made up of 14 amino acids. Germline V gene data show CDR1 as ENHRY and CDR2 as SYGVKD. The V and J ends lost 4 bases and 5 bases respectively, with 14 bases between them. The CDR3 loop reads CAISGAGTEYGYTF. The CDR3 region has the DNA TGTGCCATCAGTGGCGCCGGGACGGAATATGGCTACACCTTC.

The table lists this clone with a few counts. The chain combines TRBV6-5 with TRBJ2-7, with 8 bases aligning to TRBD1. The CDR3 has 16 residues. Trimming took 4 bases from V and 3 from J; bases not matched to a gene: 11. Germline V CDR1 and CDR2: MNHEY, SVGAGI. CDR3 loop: CASSSDRDRGYYEQYF. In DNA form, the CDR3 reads TGTGCCAGCAGTTCTGACCGTGACAGGGGATACTACGAGCAGTACTTC.

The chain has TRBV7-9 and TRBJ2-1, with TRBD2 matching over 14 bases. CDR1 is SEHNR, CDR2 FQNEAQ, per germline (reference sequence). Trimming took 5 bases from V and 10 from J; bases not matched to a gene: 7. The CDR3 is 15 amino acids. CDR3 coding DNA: TGTGCCAGCAGCCCAGGGGGACTAGCGGGAGTCGAGCAGTTCTTC. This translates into CASSPGGLAGVEQFF.

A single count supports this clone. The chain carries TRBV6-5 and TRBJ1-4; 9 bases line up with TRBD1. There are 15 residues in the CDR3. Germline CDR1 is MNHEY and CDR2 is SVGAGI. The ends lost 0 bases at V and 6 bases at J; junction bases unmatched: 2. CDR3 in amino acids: CASSYSTGGHEKLFF. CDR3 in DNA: TGTGCCAGCAGTTACTCTACAGGGGGCCATGAAAAACTGTTTTTT.

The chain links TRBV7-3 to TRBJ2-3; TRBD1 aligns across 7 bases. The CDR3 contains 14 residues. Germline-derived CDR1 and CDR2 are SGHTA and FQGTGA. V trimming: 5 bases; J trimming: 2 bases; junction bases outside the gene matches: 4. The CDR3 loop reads CASSLGQDTDTQYF. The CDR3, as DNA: TGTGCCAGCAGCCTAGGACAGGACACAGATACGCAGTATTTT.

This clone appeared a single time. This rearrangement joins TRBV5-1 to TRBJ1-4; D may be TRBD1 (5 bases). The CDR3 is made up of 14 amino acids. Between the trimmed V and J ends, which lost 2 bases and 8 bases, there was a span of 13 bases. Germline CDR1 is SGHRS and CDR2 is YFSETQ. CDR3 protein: CASSFQGGVEKLFF. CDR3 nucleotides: TGCGCCAGCAGCTTCCAAGGAGGGGTAGAAAAACTGTTTTTT.

CDR3 loop: CASSPGQGFSNEQFF. For the CDR3, the DNA is TGTGCCAGCAGTCCGGGACAGGGGTTTTCCAATGAGCAGTTCTTC. V is TRBV7-3 and J is TRBJ2-1; 10 bases match TRBD1. The CDR3 has 15 residues. The trim removed 6 bases at V and 6 bases at J, leaving 8 bases unmatched. Germline V CDR1 and CDR2: SGHTA, FQGTGA.

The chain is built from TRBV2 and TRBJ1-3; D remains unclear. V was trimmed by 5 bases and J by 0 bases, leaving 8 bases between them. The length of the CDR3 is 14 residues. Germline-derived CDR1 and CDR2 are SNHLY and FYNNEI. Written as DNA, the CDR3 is TGTGCCAGCAGTCAAGAGAACTCTGGAAACACCATATATTTT. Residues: CASSQENSGNTIYF.

CDR3 in DNA: TGTGCCAGTAGGCCATTAGGCCTCCTGAGTATAGCTACCGGGGAGCTGTTTTTT. Encoded protein: CASRPLGLLSIATGELFF. V usage is TRBV19 and J usage is TRBJ2-2; the D is unclear. In germline, CDR1 is LNHDA, CDR2 SQIVND (reference sequence). V lost 6 bases, J lost 5 bases, and 25 bases lay in between. The CDR3 runs 18 residues.

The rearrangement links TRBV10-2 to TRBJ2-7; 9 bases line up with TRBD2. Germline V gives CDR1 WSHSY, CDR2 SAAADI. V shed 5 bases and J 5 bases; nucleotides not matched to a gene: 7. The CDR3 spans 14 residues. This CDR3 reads CASSSSGRKDEQYF. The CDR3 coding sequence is TGCGCCAGCAGTAGTAGCGGGAGAAAAGACGAGCAGTACTTC.

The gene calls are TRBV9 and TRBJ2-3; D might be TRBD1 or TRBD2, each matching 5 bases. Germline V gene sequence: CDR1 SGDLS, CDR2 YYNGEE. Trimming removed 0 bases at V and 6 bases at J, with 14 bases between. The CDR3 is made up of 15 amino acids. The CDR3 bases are TGTGCCAGCAGCGTAGTAGAGGGCGAGGGGGATACGCAGTATTTT. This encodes CASSVVEGEGDTQYF.

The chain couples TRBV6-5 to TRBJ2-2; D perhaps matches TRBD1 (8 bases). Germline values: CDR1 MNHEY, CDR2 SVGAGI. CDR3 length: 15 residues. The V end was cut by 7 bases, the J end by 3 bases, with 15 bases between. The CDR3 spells CASMSGDRYTGELFF. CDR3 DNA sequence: TGTGCCAGCATGAGCGGGGACAGGTACACCGGGGAGCTGTTTTTT.

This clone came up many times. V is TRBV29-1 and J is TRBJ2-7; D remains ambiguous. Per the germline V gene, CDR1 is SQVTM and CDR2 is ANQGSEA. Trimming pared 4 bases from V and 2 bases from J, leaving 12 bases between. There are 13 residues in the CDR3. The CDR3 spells CSVVWADTYEQYF. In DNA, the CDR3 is TGCAGCGTTGTATGGGCAGACACCTACGAGCAGTACTTC.

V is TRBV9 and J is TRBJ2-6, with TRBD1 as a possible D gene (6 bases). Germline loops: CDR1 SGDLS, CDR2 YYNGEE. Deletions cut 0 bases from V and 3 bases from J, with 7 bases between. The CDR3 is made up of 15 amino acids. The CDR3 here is CASSVEGDGANVLTF. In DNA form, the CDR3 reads TGTGCCAGCAGCGTAGAGGGGGATGGGGCCAACGTCCTGACTTTC.

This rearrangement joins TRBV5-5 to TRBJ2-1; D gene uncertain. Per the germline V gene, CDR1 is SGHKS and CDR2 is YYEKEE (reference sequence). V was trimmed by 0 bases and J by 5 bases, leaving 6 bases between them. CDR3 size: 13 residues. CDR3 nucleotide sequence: TGTGCCAGCAGCTTGGACAGTAACAATGAGCAGTTCTTC. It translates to CASSLDSNNEQFF.

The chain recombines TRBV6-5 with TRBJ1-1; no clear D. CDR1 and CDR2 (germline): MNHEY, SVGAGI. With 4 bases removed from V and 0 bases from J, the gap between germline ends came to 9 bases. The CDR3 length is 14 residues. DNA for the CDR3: TGTGCCAGCAGTTCGCTCCCTATGAACACTGAAGCTTTCTTT. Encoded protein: CASSSLPMNTEAFF.

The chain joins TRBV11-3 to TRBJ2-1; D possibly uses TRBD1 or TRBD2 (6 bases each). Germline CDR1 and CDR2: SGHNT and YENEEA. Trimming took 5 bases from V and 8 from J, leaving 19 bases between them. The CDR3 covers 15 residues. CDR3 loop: CASSGGTEGDDEQFF. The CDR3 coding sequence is TGTGCCAGCAGCGGAGGGACTGAGGGGGACGATGAGCAGTTCTTC.

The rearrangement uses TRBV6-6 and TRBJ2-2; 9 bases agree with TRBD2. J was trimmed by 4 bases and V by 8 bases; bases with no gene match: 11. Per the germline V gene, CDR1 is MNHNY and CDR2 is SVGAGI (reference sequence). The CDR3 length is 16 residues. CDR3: CASGLAGVVGTGELFF. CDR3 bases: TGTGCCAGCGGCTTAGCGGGAGTGGTTGGCACCGGGGAGCTGTTTTTT.

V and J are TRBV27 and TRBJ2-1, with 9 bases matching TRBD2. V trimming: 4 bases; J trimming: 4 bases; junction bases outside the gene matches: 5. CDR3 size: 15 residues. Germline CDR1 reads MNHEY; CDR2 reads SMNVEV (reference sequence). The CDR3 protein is CASSWIAGAYNEQFF. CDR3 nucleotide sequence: TGTGCCAGCAGTTGGATAGCGGGAGCGTACAATGAGCAGTTCTTC.

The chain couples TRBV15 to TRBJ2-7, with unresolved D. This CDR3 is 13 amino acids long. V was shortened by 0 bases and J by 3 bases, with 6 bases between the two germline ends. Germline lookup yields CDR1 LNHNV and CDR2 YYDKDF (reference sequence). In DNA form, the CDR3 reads TGTGCCACCAGCAGAGATAGGGTCTACGAGCAGTACTTC. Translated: CATSRDRVYEQYF.